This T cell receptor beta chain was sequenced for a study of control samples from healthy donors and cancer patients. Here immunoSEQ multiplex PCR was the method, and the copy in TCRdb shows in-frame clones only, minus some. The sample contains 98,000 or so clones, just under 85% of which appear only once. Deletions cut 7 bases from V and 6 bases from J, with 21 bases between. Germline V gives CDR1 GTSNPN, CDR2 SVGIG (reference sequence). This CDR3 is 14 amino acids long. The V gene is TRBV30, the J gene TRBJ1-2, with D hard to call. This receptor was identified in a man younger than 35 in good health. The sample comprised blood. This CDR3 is CASSTGRRVHGYTF. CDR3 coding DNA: TGTGCCTCCTCAACCGGGAGGAGGGTACATGGCTACACCTTC.